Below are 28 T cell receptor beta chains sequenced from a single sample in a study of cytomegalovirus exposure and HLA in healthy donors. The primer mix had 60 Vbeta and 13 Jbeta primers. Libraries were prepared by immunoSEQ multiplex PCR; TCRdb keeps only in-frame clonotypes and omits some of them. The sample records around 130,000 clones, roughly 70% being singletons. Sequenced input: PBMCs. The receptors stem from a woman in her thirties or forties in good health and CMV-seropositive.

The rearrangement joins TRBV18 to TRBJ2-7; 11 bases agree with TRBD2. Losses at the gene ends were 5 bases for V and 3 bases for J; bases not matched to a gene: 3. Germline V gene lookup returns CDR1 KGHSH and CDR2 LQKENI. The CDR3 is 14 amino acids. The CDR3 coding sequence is TGTGCCAGCTCAACCGGGACTAGCGGCTACGAGCAGTACTTC. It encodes CASSTGTSGYEQYF.

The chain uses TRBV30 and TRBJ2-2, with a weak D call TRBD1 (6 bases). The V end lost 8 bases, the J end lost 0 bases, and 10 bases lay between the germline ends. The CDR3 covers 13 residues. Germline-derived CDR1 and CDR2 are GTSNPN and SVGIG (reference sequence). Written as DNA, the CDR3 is TGTGCCCTCGGACAGCCGAACACCGGGGAGCTGTTTTTT. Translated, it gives CALGQPNTGELFF.

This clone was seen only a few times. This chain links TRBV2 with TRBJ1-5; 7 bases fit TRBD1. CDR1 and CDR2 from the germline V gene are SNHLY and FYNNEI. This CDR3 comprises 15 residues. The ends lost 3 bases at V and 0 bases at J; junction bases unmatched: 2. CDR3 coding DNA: TGTGCCAGCAGTGACAGGGGGAATAGCAATCAGCCCCAGCATTTT. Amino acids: CASSDRGNSNQPQHF. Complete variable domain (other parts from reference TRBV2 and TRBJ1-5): EPEVTQTPSHQVTQMGQEVILRCVPISNHLYFYWYRQILGQKVEFLVSFYNNEISEKSEIFDDQFSVERPDGSNFTLKIRSTKLEDSAMYFCASSDRGNSNQPQHFGDGTRLSIL.

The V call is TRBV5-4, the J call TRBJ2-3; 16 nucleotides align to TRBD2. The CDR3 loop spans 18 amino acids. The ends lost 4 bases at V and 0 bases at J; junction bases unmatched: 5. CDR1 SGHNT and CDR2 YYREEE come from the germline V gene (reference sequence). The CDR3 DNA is TGTGCCAGCAGCGAGGGACTAGCGGGGGGGCGGAGCACAGATACGCAGTATTTT. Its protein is CASSEGLAGGRSTDTQYF. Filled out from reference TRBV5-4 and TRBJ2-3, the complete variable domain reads ETGVTQSPTHLIKTRGQQVTLRCSSQSGHNTVSWYQQALGQGPQFIFQYYREEENGRGNFPPRFSGLQFPNYSSELNVNALELDDSALYLCASSEGLAGGRSTDTQYFGPGTRLTVL.

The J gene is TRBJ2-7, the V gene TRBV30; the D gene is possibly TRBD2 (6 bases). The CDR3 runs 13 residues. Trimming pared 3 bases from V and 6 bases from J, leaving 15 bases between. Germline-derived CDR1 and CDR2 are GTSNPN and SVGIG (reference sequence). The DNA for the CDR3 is TGTGCCTGGAGAGCACTAGCAAAGAGCGAGCAGTACTTC. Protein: CAWRALAKSEQYF.

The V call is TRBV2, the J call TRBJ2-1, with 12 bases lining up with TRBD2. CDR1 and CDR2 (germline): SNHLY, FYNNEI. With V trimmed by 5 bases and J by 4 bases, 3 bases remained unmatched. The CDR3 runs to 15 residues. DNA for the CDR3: TGTGCCAGCAGTCCTAGCGGGGGGGCTTACAATGAGCAGTTCTTC. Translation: CASSPSGGAYNEQFF.

The CDR3 protein is CSVDIGSSGGYEQYF. The DNA for the CDR3 is TGCAGCGTTGATATCGGCTCTAGCGGTGGGTACGAGCAGTACTTC. The genes are TRBV29-1 and TRBJ2-7; TRBD2 agrees at 7 bases. The CDR3 extends over 15 amino acids. Per the germline V gene, CDR1 is SQVTM and CDR2 is ANQGSEA. V lost 3 bases, J lost 4 bases, and 12 bases stayed unmatched.

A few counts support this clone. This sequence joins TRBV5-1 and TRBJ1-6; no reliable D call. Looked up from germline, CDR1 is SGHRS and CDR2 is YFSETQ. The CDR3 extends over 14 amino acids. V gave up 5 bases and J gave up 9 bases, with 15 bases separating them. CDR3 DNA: TGCGCCAGCAGTGACGTGACACATACTTCACCCCTCCACTTT. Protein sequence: CASSDVTHTSPLHF.

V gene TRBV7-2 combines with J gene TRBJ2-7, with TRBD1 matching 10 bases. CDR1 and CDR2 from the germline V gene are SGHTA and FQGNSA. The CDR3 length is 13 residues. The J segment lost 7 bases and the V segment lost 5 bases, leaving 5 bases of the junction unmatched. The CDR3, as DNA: TGTGCCAGCAGCCTTGACAGGGGGCGGGAGCAGTACTTC. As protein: CASSLDRGREQYF.

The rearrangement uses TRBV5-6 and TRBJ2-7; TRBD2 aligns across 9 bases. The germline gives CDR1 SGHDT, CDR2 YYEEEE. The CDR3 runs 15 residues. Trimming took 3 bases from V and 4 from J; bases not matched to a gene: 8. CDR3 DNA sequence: TGTGCCAGCAGCTGGGGATTAGCGGGAGATTACGAGCAGTACTTC. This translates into CASSWGLAGDYEQYF.

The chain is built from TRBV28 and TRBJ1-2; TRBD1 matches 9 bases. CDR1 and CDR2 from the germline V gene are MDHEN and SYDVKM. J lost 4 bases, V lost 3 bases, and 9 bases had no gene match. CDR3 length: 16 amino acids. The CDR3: CASSLRLGQGGYGYTF. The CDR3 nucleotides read TGTGCCAGCAGTTTGAGGCTGGGACAGGGCGGCTATGGCTACACCTTC.

The CDR3, as DNA: TGTGCCAGCAGCCAAGCCCAGAACACTGAAGCTTTCTTT. The encoded protein is CASSQAQNTEAFF. This sequence joins TRBV4-2 and TRBJ1-1; D is unclear. The CDR3 sequence is 13 residues long. Germline values: CDR1 LGHNA, CDR2 YNFKEQ. The V end was cut by 1 base, the J end by 1 base, with 4 bases between.

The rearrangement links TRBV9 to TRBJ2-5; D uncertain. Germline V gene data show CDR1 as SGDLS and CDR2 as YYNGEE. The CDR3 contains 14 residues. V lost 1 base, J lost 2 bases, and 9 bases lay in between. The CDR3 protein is CASSVLAAQETQYF. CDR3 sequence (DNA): TGTGCCAGCAGCGTACTGGCGGCACAAGAGACCCAGTACTTC.

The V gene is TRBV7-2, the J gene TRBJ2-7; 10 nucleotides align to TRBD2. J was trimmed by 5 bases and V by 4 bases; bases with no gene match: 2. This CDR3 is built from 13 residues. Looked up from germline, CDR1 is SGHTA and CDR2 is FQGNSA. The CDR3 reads CASSSSGSHEQYF. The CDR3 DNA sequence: TGTGCCAGCAGCTCTAGCGGGAGCCACGAGCAGTACTTC.

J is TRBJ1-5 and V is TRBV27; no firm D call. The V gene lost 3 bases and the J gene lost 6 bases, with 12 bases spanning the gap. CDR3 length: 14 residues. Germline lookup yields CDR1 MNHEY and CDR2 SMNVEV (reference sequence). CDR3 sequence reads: CASSLSLTGQPQHF. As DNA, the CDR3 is TGTGCCAGCAGTTTGAGTCTTACGGGTCAGCCCCAGCATTTT.

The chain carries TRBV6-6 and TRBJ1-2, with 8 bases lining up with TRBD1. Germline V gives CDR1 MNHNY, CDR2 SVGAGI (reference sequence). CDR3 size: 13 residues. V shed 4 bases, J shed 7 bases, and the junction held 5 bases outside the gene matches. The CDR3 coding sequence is TGTGCCAGCAGTTCAGGGGGCGCGGGTGGCTACACCTTC. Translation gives CASSSGGAGGYTF.

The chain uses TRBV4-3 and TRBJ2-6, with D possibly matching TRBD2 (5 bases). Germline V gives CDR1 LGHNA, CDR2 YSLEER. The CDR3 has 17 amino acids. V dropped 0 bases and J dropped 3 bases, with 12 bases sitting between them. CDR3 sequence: CASSQDLTGVGANVLTF. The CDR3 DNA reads TGCGCCAGCAGCCAAGATTTGACCGGGGTTGGGGCCAACGTCCTGACTTTC.

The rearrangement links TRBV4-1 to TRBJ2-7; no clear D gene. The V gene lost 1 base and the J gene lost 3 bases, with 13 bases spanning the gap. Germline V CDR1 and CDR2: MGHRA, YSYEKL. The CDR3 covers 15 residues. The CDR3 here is CASSQASSSLYEQYF. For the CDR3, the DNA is TGCGCCAGCAGCCAAGCCTCTAGTAGCCTCTACGAGCAGTACTTC.

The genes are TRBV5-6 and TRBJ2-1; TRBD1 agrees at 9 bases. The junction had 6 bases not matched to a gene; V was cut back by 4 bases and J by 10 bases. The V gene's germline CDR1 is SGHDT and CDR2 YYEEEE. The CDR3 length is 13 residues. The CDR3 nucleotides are TGTGCCAGCAGCCTGGGACAGGGCAACGAGCAGTTCTTC. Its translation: CASSLGQGNEQFF.

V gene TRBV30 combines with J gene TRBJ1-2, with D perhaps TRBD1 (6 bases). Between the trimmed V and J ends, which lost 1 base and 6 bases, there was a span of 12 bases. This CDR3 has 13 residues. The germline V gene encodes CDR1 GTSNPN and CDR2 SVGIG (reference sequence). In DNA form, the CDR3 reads TGTGCCTGGAGTGAAGGGGGGGAGAATGGCTACACCTTC. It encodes CAWSEGGENGYTF.

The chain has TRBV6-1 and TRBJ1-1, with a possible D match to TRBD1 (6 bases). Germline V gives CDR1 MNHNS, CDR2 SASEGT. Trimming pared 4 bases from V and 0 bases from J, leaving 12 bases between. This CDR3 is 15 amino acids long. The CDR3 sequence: CASSGGQYLNTEAFF. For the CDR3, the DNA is TGTGCCAGCAGTGGAGGACAGTACTTGAACACTGAAGCTTTCTTT.

This chain's CDR3 is CASSLEGLRDQPQHF. DNA for the CDR3: TGCGCCAGCAGCTTGGAAGGGCTGAGGGATCAGCCCCAGCATTTT. V is TRBV5-1 and J is TRBJ1-5; no clear D gene. With 0 bases removed from V and 5 bases from J, the gap between germline ends came to 12 bases. The CDR3 consists of 15 residues. CDR1 and CDR2 from the germline V gene are SGHRS and YFSETQ.

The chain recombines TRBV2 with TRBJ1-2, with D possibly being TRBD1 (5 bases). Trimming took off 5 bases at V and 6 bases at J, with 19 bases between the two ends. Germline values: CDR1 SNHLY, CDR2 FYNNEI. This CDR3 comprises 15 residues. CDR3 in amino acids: CASSRVGPGRDGYTF. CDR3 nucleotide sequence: TGTGCCAGCAGTAGGGTTGGACCAGGGAGGGATGGCTACACCTTC. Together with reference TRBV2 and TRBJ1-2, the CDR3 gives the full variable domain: EPEVTQTPSHQVTQMGQEVILRCVPISNHLYFYWYRQILGQKVEFLVSFYNNEISEKSEIFDDQFSVERPDGSNFTLKIRSTKLEDSAMYFCASSRVGPGRDGYTFGSGTRLTVV.

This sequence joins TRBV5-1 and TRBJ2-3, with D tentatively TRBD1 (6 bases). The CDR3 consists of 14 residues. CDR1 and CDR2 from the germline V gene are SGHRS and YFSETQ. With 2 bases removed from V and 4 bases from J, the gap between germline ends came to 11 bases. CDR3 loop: CASSFTGSADTQYF. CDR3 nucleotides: TGCGCCAGCAGCTTTACAGGGAGCGCAGATACGCAGTATTTT.

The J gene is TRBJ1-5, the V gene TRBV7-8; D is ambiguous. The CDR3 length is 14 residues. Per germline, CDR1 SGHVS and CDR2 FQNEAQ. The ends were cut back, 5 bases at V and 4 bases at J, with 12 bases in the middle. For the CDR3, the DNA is TGTGCCAGCAGCCTTCTGAGCGTGAATCAGCCCCAGCATTTT. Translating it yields CASSLLSVNQPQHF.

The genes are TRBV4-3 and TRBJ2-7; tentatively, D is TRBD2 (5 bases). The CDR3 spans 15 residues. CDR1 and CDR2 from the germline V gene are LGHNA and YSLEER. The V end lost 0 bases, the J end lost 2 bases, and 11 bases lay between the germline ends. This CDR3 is CASSQDEGSPYEQYF. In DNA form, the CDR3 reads TGCGCCAGCAGCCAAGATGAGGGTTCGCCCTACGAGCAGTACTTC.

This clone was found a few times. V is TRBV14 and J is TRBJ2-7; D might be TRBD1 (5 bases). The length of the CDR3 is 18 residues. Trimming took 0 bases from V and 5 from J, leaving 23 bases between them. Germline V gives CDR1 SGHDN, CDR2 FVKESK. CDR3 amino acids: CASSQEIGEGPAWDEQYF. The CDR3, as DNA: TGTGCCAGCAGCCAAGAAATAGGGGAAGGGCCAGCTTGGGACGAGCAGTACTTC.

The CDR3 here is CASSPPNSSYQETQYF. The CDR3 bases are TGTGCCAGCTCACCACCAAATAGCTCGTACCAAGAGACCCAGTACTTC. The chain has TRBV18 and TRBJ2-5, with unresolved D. This CDR3 comprises 16 residues. Germline V gives CDR1 KGHSH, CDR2 LQKENI. V dropped 0 bases and J dropped 0 bases, with 11 bases sitting between them.